This T cell receptor beta chain was documented in a study of early T cells in non-severe SARS-CoV-2 infection. Study findings and constraints: A preference for anti-spike CD8 responses marked VDJdb matching, which missed private and CD4 specificities.

This CDR3 has 15 amino acids. Germline V gives CDR1 DFQATT, CDR2 SNEGSKA (reference sequence). The V gene end was trimmed by 2 bases and the J gene end by 4 bases; junction bases not matched to a gene: 6. One entry per CDR3 protein results from TCRdb running MiXCR on the 5' RACE reads. The sample carries roughly 70,000 distinct CDR3 sequences, roughly 18% recorded once. Many counts were recorded for this clonotype. Antigen: not known. The sequencing used whole blood, collected at baseline. The chain uses TRBV20-1 and TRBJ2-3; TRBD1 matches 10 bases. The receptor comes from an adult who was a healthcare worker with PCR-confirmed SARS-CoV-2 infection or an uninfected control (not recorded which). CDR3 protein: CSARIGTGDADTQYF. CDR3 bases: TGCAGTGCTAGAATAGGGACAGGGGACGCAGATACGCAGTATTTT.